This T cell receptor (beta chain) was recorded in a study of T cell responses to AZD1222 COVID-19 vaccine. Study details: The study pooled second doses at about 4 or about 12 weeks. Points from the study as a whole: The study sampled repertoires only after the peak T cell response. It was only a handful of AZD1222 recipients who were seropositive at baseline. Regions 160-218 and 743-854 held dominance among vaccine-associated CD4 TCRs, which spanned spike.

Libraries were prepared by immunoSEQ multiplex PCR; TCRdb keeps only in-frame clonotypes and omits some of them. The repertoire holds approximately 50,000 clones, around nine tenths seen once, with roughly 14% in the top ten. The table lists this clone with a count of one. Its antigen is not known. Material: peripheral blood, obtained on day 0 of AZD1222 vaccination. The sequence was obtained from an adult in good health.

The CDR3 bases are TGTGCCAGCAGTGAAGACGTCAATCAGCCCCAGCATTTT. This encodes CASSEDVNQPQHF. The chain joins TRBV2 to TRBJ1-5; D unresolved. This CDR3 contains 13 residues. Germline lookup yields CDR1 SNHLY and CDR2 FYNNEI. V dropped 1 base and J dropped 3 bases, with 4 bases sitting between them.